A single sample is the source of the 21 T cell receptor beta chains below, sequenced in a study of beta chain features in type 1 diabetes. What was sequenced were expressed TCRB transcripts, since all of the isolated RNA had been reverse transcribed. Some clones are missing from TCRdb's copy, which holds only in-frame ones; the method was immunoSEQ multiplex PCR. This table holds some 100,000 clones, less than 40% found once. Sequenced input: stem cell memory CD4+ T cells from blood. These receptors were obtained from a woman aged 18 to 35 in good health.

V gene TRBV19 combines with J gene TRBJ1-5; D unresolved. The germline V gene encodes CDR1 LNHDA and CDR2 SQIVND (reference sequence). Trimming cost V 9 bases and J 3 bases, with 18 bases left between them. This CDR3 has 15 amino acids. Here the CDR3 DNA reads TGTGCCAGCCAACCGGGAGGGTGGGCCAATCAGCCCCAGCATTTT. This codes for CASQPGGWANQPQHF.

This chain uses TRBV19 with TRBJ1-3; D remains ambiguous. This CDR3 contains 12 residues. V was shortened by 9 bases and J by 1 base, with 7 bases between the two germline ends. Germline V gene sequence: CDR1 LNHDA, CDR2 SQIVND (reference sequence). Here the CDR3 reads CASTRSGNTIYF. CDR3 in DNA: TGTGCCAGCACAAGATCTGGAAACACCATATATTTT.

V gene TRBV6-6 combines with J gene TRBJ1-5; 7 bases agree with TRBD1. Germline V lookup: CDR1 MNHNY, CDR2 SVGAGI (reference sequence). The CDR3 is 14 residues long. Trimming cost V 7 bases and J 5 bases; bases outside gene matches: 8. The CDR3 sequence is CASIPGQLHQPQHF. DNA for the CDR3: TGTGCCAGCATACCGGGACAGCTTCATCAGCCCCAGCATTTT.

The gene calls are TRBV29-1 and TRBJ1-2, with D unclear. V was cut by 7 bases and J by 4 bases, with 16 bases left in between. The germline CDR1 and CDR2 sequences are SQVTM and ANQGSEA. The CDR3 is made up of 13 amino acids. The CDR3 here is CSANSAYRYGYTF. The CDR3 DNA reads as TGCAGCGCCAACAGTGCCTATCGCTATGGCTACACCTTC.

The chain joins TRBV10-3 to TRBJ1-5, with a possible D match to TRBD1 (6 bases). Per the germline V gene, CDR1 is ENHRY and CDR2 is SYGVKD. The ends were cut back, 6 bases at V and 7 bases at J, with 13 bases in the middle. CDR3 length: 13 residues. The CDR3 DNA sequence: TGTGCCATCAGGGGGGCATCAGGGCAGCCCCAGCATTTT. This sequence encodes CAIRGASGQPQHF.

CDR3 DNA sequence: TGTGCCAGCAGCCGGACCCTAGGACAGGGACCCCGACCCCAGCATTTT. Amino acids: CASSRTLGQGPRPQHF. The chain links TRBV7-8 to TRBJ1-5; 8 nucleotides align to TRBD1. Losses at the gene ends were 5 bases for V and 10 bases for J; bases not matched to a gene: 16. CDR1 is SGHVS and CDR2 is FQNEAQ in the germline V gene. This CDR3 is 16 amino acids long.

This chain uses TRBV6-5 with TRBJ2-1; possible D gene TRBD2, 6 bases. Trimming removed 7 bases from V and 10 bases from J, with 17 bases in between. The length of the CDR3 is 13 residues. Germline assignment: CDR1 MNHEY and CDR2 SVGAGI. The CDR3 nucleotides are TGTGCCAGCACCGAACACGTTACTAGCGAGCAGTTCTTC. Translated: CASTEHVTSEQFF.

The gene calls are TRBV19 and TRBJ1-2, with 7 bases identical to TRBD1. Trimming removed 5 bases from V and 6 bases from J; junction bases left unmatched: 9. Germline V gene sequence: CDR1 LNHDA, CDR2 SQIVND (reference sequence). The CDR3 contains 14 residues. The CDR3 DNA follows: TGTGCCAGTAGTCGGACAGGACCTTCGGATGGCTACACCTTC. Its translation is CASSRTGPSDGYTF.

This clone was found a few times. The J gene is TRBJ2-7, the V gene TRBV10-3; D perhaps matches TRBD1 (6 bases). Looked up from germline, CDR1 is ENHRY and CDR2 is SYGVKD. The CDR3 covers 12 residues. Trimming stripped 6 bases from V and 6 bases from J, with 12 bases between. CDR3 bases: TGTGCCATCAGACAAGGACAGAGCGAGCAGTACTTC. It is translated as CAIRQGQSEQYF.

The DNA of the CDR3 is TGTGCCTGGAGTAGGGGCCTGAATAATTCACCCCTCCACTTT. Its protein product is CAWSRGLNNSPLHF. The chain uses TRBV30 and TRBJ1-6; weak D call: TRBD1 (5 bases). Trimming pared 2 bases from V and 5 bases from J, leaving 10 bases between. Germline CDR1 reads GTSNPN; CDR2 reads SVGIG (reference sequence). This CDR3 has 14 residues.

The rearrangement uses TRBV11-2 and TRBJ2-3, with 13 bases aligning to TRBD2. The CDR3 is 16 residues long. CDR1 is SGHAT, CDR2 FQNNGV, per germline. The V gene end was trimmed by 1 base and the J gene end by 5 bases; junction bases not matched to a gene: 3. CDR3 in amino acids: CASSLGRLAGGDTQYF. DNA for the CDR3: TGTGCCAGCAGCTTAGGGCGACTAGCGGGAGGAGATACGCAGTATTTT.

The CDR3 nucleotides are TGTGCCAGCAGCCAAGCAACCACTAGCGGGAGCTACAATGAGCAGTTCTTC. As protein: CASSQATTSGSYNEQFF. The V call is TRBV7-9, the J call TRBJ2-1, with 11 bases that match TRBD2. This CDR3 is built from 17 residues. V trimming: 5 bases; J trimming: 3 bases; junction bases outside the gene matches: 9. Germline CDR1 is SEHNR and CDR2 is FQNEAQ (reference sequence).

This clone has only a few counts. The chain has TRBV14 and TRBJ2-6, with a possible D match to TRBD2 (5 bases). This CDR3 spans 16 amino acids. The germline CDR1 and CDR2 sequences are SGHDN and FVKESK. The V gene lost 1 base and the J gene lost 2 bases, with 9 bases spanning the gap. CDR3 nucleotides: TGTGCCAGCAGCCAAGGCAGAGGGACTGGGGCCAACGTCCTGACTTTC. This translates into CASSQGRGTGANVLTF.

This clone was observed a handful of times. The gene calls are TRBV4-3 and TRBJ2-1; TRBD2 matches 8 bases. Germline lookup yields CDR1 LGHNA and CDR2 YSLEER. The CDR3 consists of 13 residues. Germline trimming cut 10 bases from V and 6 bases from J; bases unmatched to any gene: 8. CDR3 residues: CAIPGLGGNEQFF. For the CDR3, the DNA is TGCGCCATCCCGGGACTAGGAGGCAATGAGCAGTTCTTC.

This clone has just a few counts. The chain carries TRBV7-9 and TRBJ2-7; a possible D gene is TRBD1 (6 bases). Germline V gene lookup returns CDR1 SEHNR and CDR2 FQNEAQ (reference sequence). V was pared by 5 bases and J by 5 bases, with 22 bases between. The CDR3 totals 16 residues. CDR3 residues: CASSPPWGQGIHEQYF. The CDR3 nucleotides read TGTGCCAGCAGCCCCCCGTGGGGGCAGGGAATACACGAGCAGTACTTC.

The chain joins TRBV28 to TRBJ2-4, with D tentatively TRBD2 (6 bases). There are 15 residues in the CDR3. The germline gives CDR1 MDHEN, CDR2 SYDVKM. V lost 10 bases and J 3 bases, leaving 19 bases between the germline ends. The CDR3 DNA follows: TGTGCCACCGACGGAGGGATAGCTGACAAAAACATTCAGTACTTC. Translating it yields CATDGGIADKNIQYF.

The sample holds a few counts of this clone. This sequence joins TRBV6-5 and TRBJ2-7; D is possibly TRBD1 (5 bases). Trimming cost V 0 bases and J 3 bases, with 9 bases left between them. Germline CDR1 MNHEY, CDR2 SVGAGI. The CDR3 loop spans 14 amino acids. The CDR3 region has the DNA TGTGCCAGCAGTTACTCGGGGCAGGGCTACGAGCAGTACTTC. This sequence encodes CASSYSGQGYEQYF.

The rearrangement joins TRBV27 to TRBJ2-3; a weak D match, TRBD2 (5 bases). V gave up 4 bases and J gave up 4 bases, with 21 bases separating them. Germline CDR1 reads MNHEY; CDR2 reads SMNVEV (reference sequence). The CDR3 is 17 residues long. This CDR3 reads CASSWARNKLVPDTQYF. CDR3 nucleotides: TGTGCCAGCAGTTGGGCTCGAAACAAACTAGTCCCAGATACGCAGTATTTT.

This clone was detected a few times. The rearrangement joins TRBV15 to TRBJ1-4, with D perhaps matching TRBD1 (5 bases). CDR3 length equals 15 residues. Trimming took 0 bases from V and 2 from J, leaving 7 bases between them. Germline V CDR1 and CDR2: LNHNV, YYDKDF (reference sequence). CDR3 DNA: TGTGCCACCAGCAGAGATGGGGGGACTAATGAAAAACTGTTTTTT. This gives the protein CATSRDGGTNEKLFF.

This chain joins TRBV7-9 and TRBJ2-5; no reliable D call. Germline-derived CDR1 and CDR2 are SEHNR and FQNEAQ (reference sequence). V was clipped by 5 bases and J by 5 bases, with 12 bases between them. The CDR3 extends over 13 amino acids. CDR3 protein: CASSPGVSETQYF. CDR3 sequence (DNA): TGTGCCAGCAGCCCCGGAGTTTCGGAGACCCAGTACTTC.

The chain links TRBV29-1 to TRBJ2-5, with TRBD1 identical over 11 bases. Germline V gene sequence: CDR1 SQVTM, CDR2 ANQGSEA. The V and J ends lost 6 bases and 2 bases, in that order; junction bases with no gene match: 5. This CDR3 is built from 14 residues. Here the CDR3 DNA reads TGCAGCGTGAGGGACAGGGGGATTCAAGAGACCCAGTACTTC. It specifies CSVRDRGIQETQYF.